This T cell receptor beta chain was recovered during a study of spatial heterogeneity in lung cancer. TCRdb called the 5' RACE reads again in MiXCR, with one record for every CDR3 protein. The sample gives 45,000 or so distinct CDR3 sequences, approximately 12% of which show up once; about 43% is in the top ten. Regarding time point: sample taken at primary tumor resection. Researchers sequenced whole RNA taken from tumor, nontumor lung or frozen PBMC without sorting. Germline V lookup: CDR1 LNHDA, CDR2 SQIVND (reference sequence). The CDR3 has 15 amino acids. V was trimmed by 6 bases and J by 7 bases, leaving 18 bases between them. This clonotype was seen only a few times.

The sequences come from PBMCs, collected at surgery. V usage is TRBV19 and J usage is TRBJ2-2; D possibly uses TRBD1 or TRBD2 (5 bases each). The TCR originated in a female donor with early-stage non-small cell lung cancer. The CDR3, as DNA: TGTGCCAGTAGCGGTCCGGGACGCGTCCACGGGGAGCTGTTTTTT. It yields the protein CASSGPGRVHGELFF.